Below, 11 T cell receptor beta chains from the same sample are listed, as sequenced in a study of Graves' ophthalmopathy and Graves' hyperthyroidism. The sequenced template was RNA, covering the TCR beta CDR3 region. After a first-round RT-PCR with HTBI primers, a second-round multiplex PCR was run. TCRdb re-derived calls from the multiplex PCR reads in MiXCR, one entry per CDR3 protein. This table has 300,000 or so distinct CDR3 sequences, 15% to 20% appearing once. Sequencing used peripheral blood. These receptors all come from an adult man with Graves' ophthalmopathy.

This clonotype was seen a handful of times. The J gene is TRBJ2-7, the V gene TRBV28; maybe TRBD1 (6 bases). Per germline, CDR1 MDHEN and CDR2 SYDVKM. The CDR3 runs 13 residues. Trimming took 6 bases from V and 5 from J, leaving 14 bases between them. CDR3 sequence: CASSPRGNNEQYF. CDR3 bases: TGTGCCAGCAGCCCAAGGGGGAACAACGAGCAGTACTTC. The variable domain in full, with the rest retrieved from reference TRBV28 and TRBJ2-7, is DVKVTQSSRYLVKRTGEKVFLECVQDMDHENMFWYRQDPGLGLRLIYFSYDVKMKEKGDIPEGYSVSREKKERFSLILESASTNQTSMYLCASSPRGNNEQYFGPGTRLTVT.

This clonotype has a count of ten or more. The CDR3 bases are TGTGCCAGCAGCTTAGTGGTCAGTGGGTACACTGAAGCTTTCTTT. As protein: CASSLVVSGYTEAFF. This rearrangement joins TRBV11-2 to TRBJ1-1; D is unclear. CDR3 length: 15 amino acids. Germline V lookup: CDR1 SGHAT, CDR2 FQNNGV. Trimming removed 1 base at V and 3 bases at J, with 12 bases between.

CDR3 sequence reads: CAWTPGTGGVTEAFF. CDR3 sequence (DNA): TGTGCCTGGACTCCCGGAACAGGGGGCGTCACTGAAGCTTTCTTT. This chain uses TRBV30 with TRBJ1-1, with TRBD1 matching over 9 bases. V was pared by 4 bases and J by 4 bases, with 10 bases of the junction left unmatched. This CDR3 has 15 amino acids. CDR1 and CDR2 from the germline V gene are GTSNPN and SVGIG (reference sequence).

In its sample, this clonotype was seen many times. The chain is built from TRBV19 and TRBJ1-5; TRBD1 agrees at 10 bases. This CDR3 comprises 15 residues. CDR1 and CDR2 (germline): LNHDA, SQIVND (reference sequence). V gave up 8 bases and J gave up 2 bases; unmatched junction bases: 6. The CDR3 region has the DNA TGTGCCAGTCAGGACAGGGGGTGGCGCAATCAGCCCCAGCATTTT. Its translation: CASQDRGWRNQPQHF. The whole variable domain, filled in from reference TRBV19 and TRBJ1-5, reads DGGITQSPKYLFRKEGQNVTLSCEQNLNHDAMYWYRQDPGQGLRLIYYSQIVNDFQKGDIAEGYSVSREKKESFPLTVTSAQKNPTAFYLCASQDRGWRNQPQHFGDGTRLSIL.

This clonotype was seen many times. The chain has TRBV6-5 and TRBJ2-7; D perhaps matches TRBD1 (6 bases). The CDR3 is 14 amino acids. V dropped 2 bases and J dropped 4 bases, with 12 bases sitting between them. Germline lookup yields CDR1 MNHEY and CDR2 SVGAGI. The CDR3 nucleotides read TGTGCCAGCAGTTACGCACAGGGCGAATACGAGCAGTACTTC. Its protein product is CASSYAQGEYEQYF.

The genes are TRBV28 and TRBJ2-5, with 7 bases that match TRBD1. V trimming: 4 bases; J trimming: 6 bases; junction bases outside the gene matches: 5. The CDR3 length is 13 residues. Germline V gives CDR1 MDHEN, CDR2 SYDVKM. In DNA, the CDR3 is TGTGCCAGCAGTTACACAGGGGATCAGACCCAGTACTTC. Amino acid sequence: CASSYTGDQTQYF.

The table lists this clonotype with many counts. The J gene is TRBJ1-1, the V gene TRBV2; D is perhaps TRBD1 (6 bases). The CDR3 consists of 15 residues. The germline gives CDR1 SNHLY, CDR2 FYNNEI. Trimming left V 2 bases short and J 5 bases short, with 15 bases between. Written as DNA, the CDR3 is TGTGCCAGCAGTGAAACCCAGGGGCCGGGGACTGAAGCTTTCTTT. Encoded protein: CASSETQGPGTEAFF.

In this sample, this clonotype turned up many times. The chain recombines TRBV13 with TRBJ1-5, with D unresolved. Germline V gene data show CDR1 as PRHDT and CDR2 as FYEKMQ (reference sequence). CDR3 length equals 12 residues. V was clipped by 2 bases and J by 9 bases, with 8 bases between them. CDR3 sequence reads: CASSLSSGPQHF. The CDR3 nucleotides are TGTGCCAGCAGCTTATCTTCGGGGCCCCAGCATTTT.

This clonotype has ten or more counts. The chain recombines TRBV5-1 with TRBJ2-5; weak D call: TRBD2 (7 bases). Germline V gene data show CDR1 as SGHRS and CDR2 as YFSETQ. The CDR3 runs 16 residues. V lost 1 base and J lost 1, with 14 bases in between. The CDR3 loop reads CASSLLPGGLQETQYF. In DNA form, the CDR3 reads TGCGCCAGCAGCTTGTTGCCGGGGGGCCTCCAAGAGACCCAGTACTTC.

This clonotype was found many times. The CDR3 DNA follows: TGTGCCTGGAACACAGGGCGTGCTTTCTTT. Its protein is CAWNTGRAFF. V usage is TRBV30 and J usage is TRBJ1-1, with D tentatively TRBD1 (6 bases). CDR3 size: 10 residues. CDR1 and CDR2 from the germline V gene are GTSNPN and SVGIG (reference sequence). V lost 4 bases to trimming and J lost 11 bases, with 11 bases between them.

The sample holds many counts of this clonotype. The chain joins TRBV3-1 to TRBJ2-7, with 7 bases aligning to TRBD1. V trimming: 1 base; J trimming: 0 bases; junction bases outside the gene matches: 3. Germline V gene data show CDR1 as LGHDT and CDR2 as YNNKEL (reference sequence). The CDR3 has 15 amino acids. The CDR3 nucleotides are TGTGCCAGCAGCCAAGGGGGGACAGCCTCCTACGAGCAGTACTTC. Protein sequence: CASSQGGTASYEQYF.